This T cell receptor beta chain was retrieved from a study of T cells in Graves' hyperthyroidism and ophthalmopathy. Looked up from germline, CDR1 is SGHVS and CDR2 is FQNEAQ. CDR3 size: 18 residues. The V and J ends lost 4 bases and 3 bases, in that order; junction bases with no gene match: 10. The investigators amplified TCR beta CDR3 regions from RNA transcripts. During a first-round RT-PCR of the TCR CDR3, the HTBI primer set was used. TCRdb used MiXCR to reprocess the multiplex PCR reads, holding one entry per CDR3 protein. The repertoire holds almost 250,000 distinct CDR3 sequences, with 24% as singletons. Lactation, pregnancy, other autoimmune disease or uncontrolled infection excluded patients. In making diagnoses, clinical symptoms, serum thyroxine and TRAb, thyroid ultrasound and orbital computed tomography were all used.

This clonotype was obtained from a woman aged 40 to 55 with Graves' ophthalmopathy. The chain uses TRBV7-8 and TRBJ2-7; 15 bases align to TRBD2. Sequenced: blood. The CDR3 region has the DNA TGTGCCAGCAGCTCAAGGACTAGCGGGGGGGCCCAGGTCTACGAGCAGTACTTC. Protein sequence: CASSSRTSGGAQVYEQYF.